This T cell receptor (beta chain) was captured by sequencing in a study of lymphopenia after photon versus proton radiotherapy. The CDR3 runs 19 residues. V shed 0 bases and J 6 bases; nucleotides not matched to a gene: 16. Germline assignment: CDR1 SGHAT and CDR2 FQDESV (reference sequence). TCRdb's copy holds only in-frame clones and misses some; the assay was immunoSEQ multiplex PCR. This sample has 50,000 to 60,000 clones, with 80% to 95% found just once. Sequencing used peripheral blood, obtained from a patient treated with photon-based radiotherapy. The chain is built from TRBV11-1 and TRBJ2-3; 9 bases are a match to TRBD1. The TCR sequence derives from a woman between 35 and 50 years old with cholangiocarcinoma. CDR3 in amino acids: CASSLAGGTGRPTRDTQYF. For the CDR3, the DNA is TGTGCCAGCAGCTTAGCGGGGGGGACAGGGCGTCCTACGAGGGATACGCAGTATTTT. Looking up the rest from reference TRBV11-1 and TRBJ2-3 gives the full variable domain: EAEVAQSPRYKITEKSQAVAFWCDPISGHATLYWYRQILGQGPELLVQFQDESVVDDSQLPKDRFSAERLKGVDSTLKIQPAELGDSAMYLCASSLAGGTGRPTRDTQYFGPGTRLTVL.